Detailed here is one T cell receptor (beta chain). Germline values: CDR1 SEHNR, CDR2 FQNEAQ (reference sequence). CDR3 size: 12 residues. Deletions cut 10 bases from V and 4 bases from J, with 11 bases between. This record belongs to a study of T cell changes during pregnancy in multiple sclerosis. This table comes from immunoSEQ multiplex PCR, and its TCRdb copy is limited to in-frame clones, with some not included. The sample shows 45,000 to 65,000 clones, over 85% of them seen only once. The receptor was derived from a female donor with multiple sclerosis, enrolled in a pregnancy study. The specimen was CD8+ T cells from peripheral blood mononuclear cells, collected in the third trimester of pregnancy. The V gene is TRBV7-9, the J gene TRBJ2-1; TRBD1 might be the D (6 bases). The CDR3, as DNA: TGTGCCACTCAGGACAGATACAATGAGCAGTTCTTC. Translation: CATQDRYNEQFF.